Below, 6 T cell receptor beta chains from the same sample are listed, as sequenced in a study of CD8 T cells in ankylosing spondylitis (dated by TCRdb to the late 2010s). The library came from 5' RACE. Data came from an Illumina HiSeq 2500. In TCRdb, the public reads were trimmed at Q25 with fastp and aligned with MiXCR, with productive beta chains retained. Merged by CDR3 protein, the rows form single entries marked with the most common genes and DNA. The sample table shows around 230,000 distinct CDR3 sequences, and roughly 8.2% are seen once. The top ten hold around 4.4% of the sample. Sequencing input: blood, either unsorted or a sorted T cell fraction (not recorded which). These TCRs come from a female donor with ankylosing spondylitis or in good health (not recorded which).

This clonotype was seen repeatedly, ten times or more. The gene calls are TRBV5-1 and TRBJ2-1; the D gene is possibly TRBD2 (6 bases). Germline CDR1 reads SGHRS; CDR2 reads YFSETQ. The CDR3 is 15 amino acids. Trimming stripped 0 bases from V and 8 bases from J, with 15 bases between. This CDR3 is CASSLAGVDSDEQFF. The CDR3, as DNA: TGCGCCAGCAGCTTGGCGGGGGTTGATTCCGATGAGCAGTTCTTC.

This clonotype was detected ten times or more. The chain joins TRBV10-3 to TRBJ2-7; 10 nucleotides match TRBD1. Trimming removed 7 bases from V and 5 bases from J; junction bases left unmatched: 5. The germline gives CDR1 ENHRY, CDR2 SYGVKD. The CDR3 spans 13 residues. CDR3 in amino acids: CAINRDRGHEQYF. CDR3 DNA: TGTGCCATCAATCGGGACAGGGGACACGAGCAGTACTTC.

This clonotype was recorded at least ten times. CDR3 coding DNA: TGCGCCAGCAGCTTAGGGGTAGGGAATCAGCCCCAGCATTTT. This translates into CASSLGVGNQPQHF. The chain uses TRBV5-1 and TRBJ1-5, with a possible D match to TRBD1 (5 bases). Trimming pared 2 bases from V and 4 bases from J, leaving 10 bases between. CDR1 is SGHRS, CDR2 YFSETQ, per germline. The CDR3 is 14 amino acids. The variable domain in full, completed from reference TRBV5-1 and TRBJ1-5, reads KAGVTQTPRYLIKTRGQQVTLSCSPISGHRSVSWYQQTPGQGLQFLFEYFSETQRNKGNFPGRFSGRQFSNSRSEMNVSTLELGDSALYLCASSLGVGNQPQHFGDGTRLSIL.

The table lists this clonotype with many counts. The chain carries TRBV12-3 or TRBV12-4 and TRBJ2-1; D ambiguous. The ends were cut back, 7 bases at V and 3 bases at J, with 13 bases in the middle. CDR3 length: 14 amino acids. The CDR3 here is CASTEDTNYNEQFF. The CDR3 DNA sequence: TGTGCCAGCACCGAAGACACAAACTACAATGAGCAGTTCTTC.

The CDR3 nucleotides are TGCAGTGCTAGAAAGGGGACAGGGAACACTGAAGCTTTCTTT. This gives the protein CSARKGTGNTEAFF. The V and J genes are TRBV20-1 and TRBJ1-1; 8 bases align to TRBD1. The CDR3 loop spans 14 amino acids. The V gene's germline CDR1 is DFQATT and CDR2 SNEGSKA (reference sequence). Trimming removed 2 bases from V and 1 base from J; junction bases left unmatched: 3.

This clonotype was counted many times. The chain links TRBV5-1 to TRBJ2-1, with 9 bases fitting TRBD2. V shed 3 bases and J 4 bases; nucleotides not matched to a gene: 5. Germline V gene data show CDR1 as SGHRS and CDR2 as YFSETQ. The CDR3 loop spans 15 amino acids. As DNA, the CDR3 is TGCGCCAGCAGCTATGATCTAGCGGGATACAATGAGCAGTTCTTC. This gives the protein CASSYDLAGYNEQFF. Full variable domain (outside the CDR3, taken from reference TRBV5-1 and TRBJ2-1): KAGVTQTPRYLIKTRGQQVTLSCSPISGHRSVSWYQQTPGQGLQFLFEYFSETQRNKGNFPGRFSGRQFSNSRSEMNVSTLELGDSALYLCASSYDLAGYNEQFFGPGTRLTVL.